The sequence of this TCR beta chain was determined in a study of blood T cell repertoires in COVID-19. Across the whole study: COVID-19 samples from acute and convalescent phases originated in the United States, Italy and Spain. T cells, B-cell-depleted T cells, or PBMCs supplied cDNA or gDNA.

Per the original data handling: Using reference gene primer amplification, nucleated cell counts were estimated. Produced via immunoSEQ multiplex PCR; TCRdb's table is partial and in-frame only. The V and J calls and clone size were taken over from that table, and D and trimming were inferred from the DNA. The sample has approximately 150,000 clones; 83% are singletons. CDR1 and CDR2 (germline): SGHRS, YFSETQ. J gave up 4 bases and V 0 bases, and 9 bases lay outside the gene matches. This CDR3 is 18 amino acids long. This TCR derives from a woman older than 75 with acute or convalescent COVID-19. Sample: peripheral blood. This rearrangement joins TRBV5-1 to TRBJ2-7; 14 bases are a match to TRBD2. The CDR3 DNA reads TGCGCCAGCAGCTTGGGACTAGCGGGAGGGCCTGTTGGATACGAGCAGTACTTC. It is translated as CASSLGLAGGPVGYEQYF.